A selection of T cell receptor beta chains follows, all from one sample in a study of chemoradiotherapy in HPV16-positive cancers. Method: immunoSEQ multiplex PCR; TCRdb's copy keeps in-frame clones and lacks some. This sample has about 2,900 clones; around 89% occur once, and the top ten carry around 4.1%. The source material was tumor tissue, sampled from a patient who underwent chemoradiotherapy. These receptors were taken from a human donor with HPV-associated anogenital cancer. Each CDR3 is given with its conserved first and last residue. The order of the fields is D gene, clone size, J gene, V gene, CDR3 protein, CDR3 DNA. A D gene is named only where the DNA matches it firmly. Only part of the rows carry a size: once, few, many, or a class if the clone is expanded.

NA	NA	TRBJ2-2	TRBV28	CASRPTGISNGELFF	TGTGCCAGCAGGCCAACAGGGATTAGCAACGGGGAGCTGTTTTTT
NA	NA	TRBJ1-4	TRBV5-1	CASSLGGGATNEKLFF	TGCGCCAGCAGCTTGGGGGGGGGAGCAACTAATGAAAAACTGTTTTTT
NA	NA	TRBJ1-6	TRBV10-3	CAISESRRRSPLHF	TGTGCCATCAGTGAGTCCAGGAGGAGGTCACCCCTCCACTTT
NA	NA	TRBJ2-7	TRBV5-5	CASSPYDIYEQYF	TGTGCCAGCAGCCCATACGACATCTACGAGCAGTACTTC
TRBD2	NA	TRBJ2-1	TRBV6-1	CASSEASGGYNEQFF	TGTGCCAGCAGTGAAGCTAGCGGGGGGTACAATGAGCAGTTCTTC
NA	NA	TRBJ2-7	TRBV7-6	CASSLDPGPYEQYF	TGTGCCAGCAGCTTAGACCCTGGTCCCTACGAGCAGTACTTC
NA	NA	TRBJ2-7	TRBV28	CATEGLPSYEQYF	TGTGCCACCGAAGGACTCCCATCCTACGAGCAGTACTTC
NA	NA	TRBJ1-2	TRBV14	CASSPNVRGGGGYTF	TGTGCCAGCAGCCCCAATGTGCGAGGGGGAGGCGGCTACACCTTC
TRBD1	NA	TRBJ1-1	TRBV18	CASSPPGQLRFRGTEAFF	TGTGCCAGCTCACCACCGGGACAGCTAAGATTCCGGGGCACTGAAGCTTTCTTT
TRBD2	NA	TRBJ2-2	TRBV6-1	CASKEGLAATGELFF	TGTGCCAGCAAGGAGGGGCTAGCGGCCACCGGGGAGCTGTTTTTT
NA	once	TRBJ1-4	TRBV28	CASSTTPIKGATNEKLFF	TGTGCCAGCAGTACGACCCCTATTAAAGGGGCAACTAATGAAAAACTGTTTTTT
TRBD2	NA	TRBJ2-2	TRBV28	CASSFWLAGYRDTGELFF	TGTGCCAGCAGTTTCTGGCTAGCGGGCTACCGCGACACCGGGGAGCTGTTTTTT
TRBD1	NA	TRBJ2-3	TRBV28	CASSAGGSLTDTQYF	TGTGCCAGCAGTGCAGGGGGCTCCCTCACAGATACGCAGTATTTT
TRBD1	NA	TRBJ2-1	TRBV29-1	CSVRTGDEQFF	TGCAGCGTCCGGACAGGAGATGAGCAGTTCTTC
NA	NA	TRBJ1-1	TRBV6-1	CASSKPGRGTEAFF	TGTGCCAGCAGTAAACCGGGCCGGGGGACTGAAGCTTTCTTT
NA	few	TRBJ2-2	TRBV6-5	CASSYSVDTGELFF	TGTGCCAGCAGTTATAGCGTAGACACCGGGGAGCTGTTTTTT
TRBD1	NA	TRBJ2-7	TRBV5-6	CASSWGQGSRGSEQYF	TGTGCCAGCAGCTGGGGACAGGGGAGTCGGGGGAGTGAGCAGTACTTC
NA	NA	TRBJ1-2	TRBV5-1	CASSLAVFQGSGYTF	TGCGCCAGCAGCTTGGCCGTATTTCAGGGCAGTGGCTACACCTTC
NA	NA	TRBJ1-2	TRBV4-2	CASSQEGGYTF	TGTGCCAGCAGCCAAGAGGGTGGCTACACCTTC
NA	NA	TRBJ2-7	TRBV5-1	CASSFEGPPYEQYF	TGCGCCAGCAGCTTTGAGGGCCCTCCCTACGAGCAGTACTTC
TRBD1	NA	TRBJ2-7	TRBV4-2	CASSQEKGQGDEQYF	TGTGCCAGCAGCCAGGAAAAGGGACAGGGGGACGAGCAGTACTTC
NA	NA	TRBJ2-6	TRBV6-4	CASSEGTGANVLTF	TGTGCCAGCAGTGAGGGGACTGGGGCCAACGTCCTGACTTTC
NA	NA	TRBJ1-5	TRBV19	CASTSRVRGNQPQHF	TGTGCCAGTACTTCCCGCGTGAGGGGCAATCAGCCCCAGCATTTT
NA	NA	TRBJ1-2	TRBV5-3	CARRWGATWGIYGYTF	TGTGCCAGAAGGTGGGGGGCTACTTGGGGCATATATGGCTACACCTTC
NA	NA	TRBJ1-4	TRBV5-1	CASSLGGRNSEKLFF	TGCGCCAGCAGCTTGGGGGGGCGTAATAGTGAAAAACTGTTTTTT
NA	NA	TRBJ2-3	TRBV11-3	CASSLGRSTDTQYF	TGTGCCAGCAGCTTGGGCAGGAGCACAGATACGCAGTATTTT
TRBD1	NA	TRBJ2-3	TRBV19	CASSMGQGAPDTQYF	TGTGCCAGTAGTATGGGACAGGGGGCCCCAGATACGCAGTATTTT
NA	NA	TRBJ2-1	TRBV2	CASSEREEQFF	TGTGCCAGCAGTGAAAGGGAGGAGCAGTTCTTC
NA	NA	TRBJ2-7	TRBV7-9	CASSWDEYEQYF	TGTGCCAGCAGTTGGGACGAATACGAGCAGTACTTC
NA	NA	TRBJ2-7	TRBV19	CASSTDLRNEQYF	TGTGCCAGTAGTACGGACTTGAGGAACGAGCAGTACTTC
TRBD2	NA	TRBJ2-1	TRBV6-6	CASSYRSSGGRNEQFF	TGTGCCAGCAGTTACCGATCTAGCGGGGGGAGGAATGAGCAGTTCTTC
TRBD2	NA	TRBJ2-7	TRBV6-5	CASSSLAGESYEQYF	TGTGCCAGCAGTTCACTAGCGGGAGAGTCCTACGAGCAGTACTTC
NA	NA	TRBJ1-2	TRBV20-1	CSARNLDGYTF	TGCAGTGCTAGAAACCTCGATGGCTACACCTTC
NA	NA	TRBJ2-2	TRBV5-1	CASSSYQGNTGELFF	TGCGCCAGCAGTTCTTACCAGGGGAACACCGGGGAGCTGTTTTTT
NA	NA	TRBJ2-5	TRBV9	CASSLDLLETQYF	TGTGCCAGCAGCCTGGACCTCTTGGAGACCCAGTACTTC
NA	NA	TRBJ2-5	TRBV6-5	CASRRARGETQYF	TGTGCCAGCAGAAGGGCCAGAGGGGAGACCCAGTACTTC
NA	NA	TRBJ2-7	TRBV28	CASSLAHSYEQYF	TGTGCCAGCAGTTTAGCCCACAGTTACGAGCAGTACTTC
TRBD2	NA	TRBJ2-2	TRBV5-1	CASSYGTSNTGELFF	TGCGCCAGCAGCTACGGGACTAGCAACACCGGGGAGCTGTTTTTT
TRBD2	NA	TRBJ2-2	TRBV7-3	CASSLGASGGTGYTGELFF	TGTGCCAGCAGCTTAGGCGCTAGCGGGGGCACAGGTTACACCGGGGAGCTGTTTTTT
NA	NA	TRBJ2-7	TRBV27	CASSFYPYSYEQYF	TGTGCCAGCAGTTTTTATCCCTACTCCTACGAGCAGTACTTC
NA	NA	TRBJ2-7	TRBV7-2	CASSFGPSPLYEQYF	TGTGCCAGCAGCTTCGGACCAAGCCCCCTCTACGAGCAGTACTTC
NA	NA	TRBJ1-3	TRBV28	CASSKAQTVGNTIYF	TGTGCCAGCAGCAAGGCCCAGACCGTTGGAAACACCATATATTTT
TRBD2	few	TRBJ2-6	TRBV7-3	CASSRGPSGGTGANVLTF	TGTGCCAGCAGCAGAGGACCTAGCGGGGGGACTGGGGCCAACGTCCTGACTTTC
NA	few	TRBJ2-7	TRBV20-1	CSVGVSEQYF	TGCAGCGTCGGGGTTTCGGAGCAGTACTTC
NA	NA	TRBJ1-2	TRBV7-2	CASSINPRDGYTF	TGTGCCAGCAGCATAAATCCAAGGGATGGCTACACCTTC
NA	NA	TRBJ2-3	TRBV11-3	CASSLGRMADTQYF	TGTGCCAGCAGCTTGGGTCGGATGGCAGATACGCAGTATTTT